These 29 T cell receptor beta chains were sequenced from one sample in a study of tumor-infiltrating lymphocytes in primary liver carcinoma. Co-extracting RNA and DNA was done with roughly 17-31 mg of unsorted bulk tissue as input. The template, roughly 510 ng total RNA, yielded TCR beta cDNA made with a constant-region primer. Three nested multiplex PCR rounds, a slightly modified ARM-PCR, produced the libraries for TCR beta. Researchers ran the first two PCR rounds for roughly 10 cycles each with TRBV1-TRBV30 forward primers and a C-beta reverse primer. MiXCR, applied by TCRdb to the multiplex PCR reads, yields one record per CDR3 protein. The sample yields roughly 48,000 distinct CDR3 sequences, 70% to 75% seen once. The specimen was liver tumor tissue from sampling region 3. As to subset: tumor region T3, left-lateral pole. The receptors stem from a man between 40 and 49 years old with primary liver carcinoma and hepatitis B virus infection.

A note on this clonotype: One end of the junction varies from germline; a read error may be responsible. The V call is TRBV29-1, the J call TRBJ2-1, with TRBD2 matching over 9 bases. The CDR3 extends over 15 amino acids. Germline values: CDR1 SQVTM, CDR2 ANQGSEA. In DNA form, the CDR3 reads TGTAGCGTTGAAGATATTAGCGGGAGACTGGATGAGCAGTTCTTC. Amino acids: CSVEDISGRLDEQFF.

With respect to this clonotype: A junction end diverges from the germline sequence, so it may reflect a read error. The genes are TRBV29-1 and TRBJ1-2, with 8 bases that match TRBD1. Germline CDR1 reads SQVTM; CDR2 reads ANQGSEA. The CDR3 runs 12 residues. DNA for the CDR3: TGCAGCGCTTCGGACAGGGTCGTTGTCTACGCCTTC. This gives the protein CSASDRVVVYAF.

Worth noting for this clonotype: A read error may explain this, as a much larger clone is one base away. The J gene is TRBJ2-1, the V gene TRBV7-9; D unresolved. Trimming left V 4 bases short and J 9 bases short, with 22 bases between. Germline CDR1 reads SEHNR; CDR2 reads FQNEAQ (reference sequence). The CDR3 totals 16 residues. CDR3 nucleotide sequence: TGTGCCAGCAGCTCTAGTGGGTCCCAGCAGTGGGCTGAGCAGTTCTTC. This encodes CASSSSGSQQWAEQFF.

In the case of this clonotype: Since the CDR3 does not end with the conserved phenylalanine or tryptophan, this likely comes from a read error. The J gene is TRBJ2-7, the V gene TRBV7-9; TRBD2 aligns across 7 bases. The length of the CDR3 is 16 residues. Germline V gene data show CDR1 as SEHNR and CDR2 as FQNEAQ (reference sequence). The CDR3 DNA is TGTGCCAGTAGCTTAGGGCTAGCGGCCTCCACCTACGAGCAGTACTTA. It encodes CASSLGLAASTYEQYL.

Notes on this clonotype: With a much larger clone just one base away, this may be a read error. The rearrangement links TRBV28 to TRBJ1-5; D unclear. CDR3 size: 13 residues. Trimming removed 5 bases from V and 10 bases from J, with 15 bases in between. Per the germline V gene, CDR1 is MDHEN and CDR2 is SYDVKM. The CDR3 loop reads CASSKRRTLPQHF. CDR3 coding DNA: TGTGCCAGCAGTAAAAGGAGGACCCTACCCCAGCATTTT.

To note about this clonotype: An end of the junction does not agree with germline; a read error may underlie this. The chain couples TRBV5-1 to TRBJ2-1, with D perhaps TRBD2 (5 bases). This CDR3 region has 14 residues. Germline CDR1 and CDR2: SGHRS and YFSETQ. The CDR3 DNA follows: TGCGCCAGCAGTTTTTCGGGGATCCCCGATGGGCAGCTCTTC. The encoded protein is CASSFSGIPDGQLF.

A word on this clonotype: One junction end does not reproduce the germline sequence, and a read error may be involved. The rearrangement joins TRBV5-4 to TRBJ2-3, with 7 positions matching TRBD1. The CDR3 consists of 15 residues. Germline lookup yields CDR1 SGHNT and CDR2 YYREEE (reference sequence). The CDR3 region has the DNA TGTGCCAGCAGGGCTAGTGGGACCGGGACAGTTACGCAGTATTTT. Protein product: CASRASGTGTVTQYF.

There are a few counts of this clonotype. V and J are TRBV6-1 and TRBJ1-1, with D possibly TRBD1 on 5 matching bases. This CDR3 comprises 13 residues. Germline V gene data show CDR1 as MNHNS and CDR2 as SASEGT. Trimming took 10 bases from V and 1 from J, leaving 13 bases between them. CDR3 sequence reads: CANRMLGNTEAFF. CDR3 coding DNA: TGTGCCAACAGGATGCTTGGGAACACTGAAGCTTTCTTT.

With regard to this clonotype: Germline is not matched at one junction end, which may reflect a read error. The V and J genes are TRBV12-3 or TRBV12-4 and TRBJ2-3; weak D call: TRBD1 (5 bases). CDR3 length: 14 residues. CDR3 protein: CASSLGQGTATQYF. In DNA form, the CDR3 reads TGTGCCAGTAGTTTAGGGCAGGGCACAGCTACGCAGTATTTT.

V and J are TRBV11-2 and TRBJ2-2, with TRBD2 matching over 8 bases. From germline, CDR1 is SGHAT and CDR2 FQNNGV. There are 19 residues in the CDR3. The CDR3 here is CGNSLDRGGVRPNTGELFF. As DNA, the CDR3 is TGTGGCAACAGCTTAGATCGGGGGGGAGTGCGCCCGAACACCGGGGAGCTGTTTTTT.

The CDR3 DNA is TGTGCCAGCAGCCCCCAGACAGGGGGCGCTAATAGACACGAGCAGTACTTC. It translates to CASSPQTGGANRHEQYF. The chain recombines TRBV11-2 with TRBJ2-7; 10 nucleotides match TRBD1. The CDR3 contains 17 residues. The germline CDR1 and CDR2 sequences are SGHAT and FQNNGV. J was trimmed by 5 bases and V by 5 bases; bases with no gene match: 15.

The V and J genes are TRBV6-2 or TRBV6-3 and TRBJ2-7; D is unresolved. The germline V gene encodes CDR1 MNHEY and CDR2 SVGEGT. This CDR3 is built from 12 residues. Trimming cost V 6 bases and J 1 base, with 7 bases left between them. The CDR3 is CASRKPSYEQYF. Written as DNA, the CDR3 is TGTGCCAGCAGGAAACCTTCCTACGAGCAGTACTTC.

This clonotype has just one count. At one boundary the junction diverges from the germline segment, which might be a read error. The chain combines TRBV29-1 with TRBJ2-2, with a weak D call TRBD2 (7 bases). Germline V gene sequence: CDR1 SQVTM, CDR2 ANQGSEA. The CDR3 totals 12 residues. CDR3 nucleotide sequence: TGCAGTTCAATTGCGGGTTCCGGGGGGCTGTCTTTT. Translated, it gives CSSIAGSGGLSF.

On this clonotype itself: Relative to the germline gene, one junction end is altered; a read error may explain this. The chain is built from TRBV30 and TRBJ2-3; D possibly matches TRBD1 or TRBD2 (5 bases each). The CDR3 is made up of 13 amino acids. Germline-derived CDR1 and CDR2 are GTSNPN and SVGIG (reference sequence). The CDR3 nucleotides read TGTGCCCGGACTCGCGACAGCACAGATACTCAGTATTTT. Translating gives CARTRDSTDTQYF.

A single count supports this clonotype. The chain has TRBV6-5 and TRBJ2-7; 10 bases align to TRBD1. Germline CDR1 is MNHEY and CDR2 is SVGAGI. Unmatched junction bases numbered 8, after V lost 11 bases and J lost 4 bases. This CDR3 spans 13 amino acids. The CDR3 nucleotides read TGTGCCTGTAACCGGGACAGGGGTTACGAGCAGTACTTC. This translates into CACNRDRGYEQYF.

This sequence joins TRBV6-2 or TRBV6-3 and TRBJ2-7; D gene unclear. The V gene lost 10 bases and the J gene lost 0 bases, with 19 bases spanning the gap. Germline CDR1 MNHEY, CDR2 SVGEGT. This CDR3 region has 15 residues. Written as DNA, the CDR3 is TGTGCCAACATCACGCCGGTCCTCCACTCCTACGAGCAGTACTTC. Translating it yields CANITPVLHSYEQYF.

Comment on this clonotype: One end of the junction fails to match germline, which may point to a read error. The CDR3 coding sequence is TGTACCAGCATCCGGGACAGGGAAAACATTCAGTACTTC. Its protein product is CTSIRDRENIQYF. V usage is TRBV2 and J usage is TRBJ2-4; 9 bases are shared with TRBD1. Germline V gives CDR1 SNHLY, CDR2 FYNNEI. The CDR3 runs 13 residues.

For the CDR3, the DNA is TGTGCCAGCAGGGACAGGGCAGGAGGCGATCAGCCCCCCCATTTT. Translation gives CASRDRAGGDQPPHF. This chain links TRBV6-5 with TRBJ1-5, with 8 bases that match TRBD1. The CDR3 totals 15 residues. J was trimmed by 16 bases and V by 6 bases; bases with no gene match: 20. Per the germline V gene, CDR1 is MNHEY and CDR2 is SVGAGI.

As concerns this clonotype: The conserved phenylalanine or tryptophan normally closing the CDR3 is absent here, so this likely arose from a read error. This chain connects TRBV7-9 to TRBJ1-1, with D tentatively TRBD1 (5 bases). CDR1 and CDR2 from the germline V gene are SEHNR and FQNEAQ (reference sequence). The CDR3 has 15 residues. The V and J ends lost 6 bases and 1 base respectively, with 15 bases between them. The CDR3 sequence: CASSQPGLPNTEAFL. The CDR3 nucleotides read TGTGCCAGCAGTCAACCGGGACTGCCGAACACTGAAGCTTTCTTG.

A word on this clonotype: An end of the junction does not agree with germline; a read error may underlie this. The V gene is TRBV7-8, the J gene TRBJ2-3; D could derive from TRBD1 or TRBD2 (5 bases each). Germline loops: CDR1 SGHVS, CDR2 FQNEAQ. CDR3 length: 14 residues. CDR3 DNA sequence: TGTGACAGCGGCTTACGGGACGACAAAGATACGCAGTATTTT. Residues: CDSGLRDDKDTQYF.

Concerning this clonotype: The junction does not match germline at one end; this may be a read error. This chain connects TRBV7-9 to TRBJ1-6, with no clear D. From germline, CDR1 is SEHNR and CDR2 FQNEAQ (reference sequence). CDR3 size: 14 residues. The CDR3 bases are TGTGCCAGTAGCTTAGATTCCAATAATTCACCCCTCCACTTT. Protein: CASSLDSNNSPLHF.

Points on this clonotype: No conserved phenylalanine or tryptophan ends this CDR3, so it is likely a read error. The chain carries TRBV6-5 and TRBJ2-1, with a possible D match to TRBD2 (5 bases). Germline CDR1 is MNHEY and CDR2 is SVGAGI. The CDR3 runs 14 residues. CDR3 nucleotide sequence: TGTGCCTGCAGTTCACTAGTTTCCTACAATGAGCAGTTCTTA. Translating it yields CACSSLVSYNEQFL.

About this clonotype itself: The junction shows a germline mismatch at one end, possibly a read error. This sequence joins TRBV27 and TRBJ2-2, with TRBD2 as a possible D gene (5 bases). This CDR3 contains 12 residues. Germline V gives CDR1 MNHEY, CDR2 SMNVEV (reference sequence). CDR3 region: CASSMNTGVLFF. CDR3 DNA: TGTGCCAGCAGTATGAACACCGGGGTGCTGTTTTTT.

Worth noting for this clonotype: One end of the junction is discordant with germline, which a read error may explain. The chain joins TRBV4-2 to TRBJ2-7, with TRBD2 identical over 10 bases. Germline assignment: CDR1 LGHNA and CDR2 YNFKEQ. This CDR3 spans 17 amino acids. CDR3 DNA sequence: TGTGCCAGCAGCCAAGGTAGTGGTAGCGGGGGGTCCTACGACCAGTACTTC. Its protein product is CASSQGSGSGGSYDQYF.

Note on this clonotype: This likely comes from a read error, as the CDR3 has no conserved phenylalanine or tryptophan at its end. This chain links TRBV11-2 with TRBJ2-7; 11 bases map to TRBD2. The CDR3 spans 14 residues. Looked up from germline, CDR1 is SGHAT and CDR2 is FQNNGV. The CDR3 nucleotides are TGTGCCGGCAAAAGACTAGCGGGAACCTATGAGCAGTACATC. Encoded protein: CAGKRLAGTYEQYI.

This clonotype was detected once. Its ends do not fully match the called genes, so a read error is possible. The V and J genes are TRBV28 and TRBJ1-1; D unclear. Germline V gene lookup returns CDR1 MDHEN and CDR2 SYDVKM. This CDR3 region has 15 residues. The DNA for the CDR3 is TGTGTCAGCAGTTACCGTGGCAGTGTGGGCACTGAAGCTTTCTTT. This sequence encodes CVSSYRGSVGTEAFF.

This clonotype showed up just a few times. The CDR3 does not end in the conserved phenylalanine or tryptophan, so this is likely a read error. The chain joins TRBV4-2 to TRBJ1-2; perhaps TRBD1 as D (6 bases). Per germline, CDR1 LGHNA and CDR2 YNFKEQ. This CDR3 has 15 residues. CDR3: CAGSQDSGQGYGYTS. For the CDR3, the DNA is TGTGCCGGCAGCCAAGATAGTGGGCAGGGGTATGGCTACACCTCC.

As to this clonotype: No conserved phenylalanine or tryptophan ends this CDR3, so it is likely a read error. The limits of the CDR3 on the DNA are not certain, so only TCRdb's listed CDR3 is given. The CDR3 sequence is CASRSTSGVQEIHYS. The chain uses TRBV6-5 and TRBJ2-5; TRBD2, the table's D call, lacks a check against the DNA. The CDR3 sequence runs 15 residues, both termini included. Germline CDR1 reads MNHEY; CDR2 reads SVGAGI.

This chain connects TRBV10-3 to TRBJ1-2, with D perhaps TRBD1 (5 bases). The CDR3 extends over 13 amino acids. The germline V gene encodes CDR1 ENHRY and CDR2 SYGVKD. In DNA, the CDR3 is TGTGTTATCGGAACAGGCCCTAACTATGGCTACACCTTC. Its translation: CVIGTGPNYGYTF.